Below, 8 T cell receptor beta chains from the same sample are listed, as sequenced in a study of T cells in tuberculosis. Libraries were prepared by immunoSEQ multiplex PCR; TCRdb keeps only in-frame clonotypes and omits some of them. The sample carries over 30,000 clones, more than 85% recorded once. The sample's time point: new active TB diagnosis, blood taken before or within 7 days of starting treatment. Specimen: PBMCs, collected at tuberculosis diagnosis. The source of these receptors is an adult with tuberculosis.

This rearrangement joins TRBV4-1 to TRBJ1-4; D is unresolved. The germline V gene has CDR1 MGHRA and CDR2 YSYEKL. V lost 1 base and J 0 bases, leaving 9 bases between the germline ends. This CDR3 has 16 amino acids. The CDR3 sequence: CASSQVRLTTNEKLFF. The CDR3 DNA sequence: TGCGCCAGCAGCCAAGTGAGACTCACAACTAATGAAAAACTGTTTTTT.

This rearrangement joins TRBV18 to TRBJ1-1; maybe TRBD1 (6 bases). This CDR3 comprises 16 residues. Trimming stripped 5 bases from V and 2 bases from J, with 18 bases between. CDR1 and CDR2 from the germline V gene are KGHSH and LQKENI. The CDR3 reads CASSTQGIGSNTEAFF. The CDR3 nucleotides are TGTGCCAGCTCAACCCAGGGGATAGGATCAAACACTGAAGCTTTCTTT.

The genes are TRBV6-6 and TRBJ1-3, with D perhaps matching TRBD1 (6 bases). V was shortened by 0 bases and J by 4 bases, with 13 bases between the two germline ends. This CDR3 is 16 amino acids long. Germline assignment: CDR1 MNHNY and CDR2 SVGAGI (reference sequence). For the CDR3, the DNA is TGTGCCAGCAGTTACTCGACGACAGGTCACGGAAACACCATATATTTT. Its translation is CASSYSTTGHGNTIYF.

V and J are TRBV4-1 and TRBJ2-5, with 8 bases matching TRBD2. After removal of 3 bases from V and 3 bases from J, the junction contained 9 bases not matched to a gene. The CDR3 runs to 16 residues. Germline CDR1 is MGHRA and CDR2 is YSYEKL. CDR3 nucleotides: TGCGCCAGCAGCCAGACCACCAAGACTAGCGAAGAGACCCAGTACTTC. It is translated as CASSQTTKTSEETQYF.

The CDR3: CASRRTGGASYEQYF. The CDR3, as DNA: TGTGCCAGCAGGCGAACGGGGGGCGCTTCCTACGAGCAGTACTTC. This chain joins TRBV28 and TRBJ2-7, with D perhaps matching TRBD2 (7 bases). Germline CDR1 MDHEN, CDR2 SYDVKM. The length of the CDR3 is 15 residues. Between the trimmed V and J ends, which lost 6 bases and 1 base, there was a span of 16 bases.

This chain's CDR3 is CASSRTGRLEPQHF. The CDR3 coding sequence is TGTGCCAGCAGCCGGACAGGGCGGTTGGAGCCCCAGCATTTT. The chain carries TRBV2 and TRBJ1-5; TRBD1 aligns across 8 bases. Per the germline V gene, CDR1 is SNHLY and CDR2 is FYNNEI. Losses at the gene ends were 6 bases for V and 8 bases for J; bases not matched to a gene: 9. The CDR3 is 14 amino acids. The full variable domain, its missing parts supplied by reference TRBV2 and TRBJ1-5, is EPEVTQTPSHQVTQMGQEVILRCVPISNHLYFYWYRQILGQKVEFLVSFYNNEISEKSEIFDDQFSVERPDGSNFTLKIRSTKLEDSAMYFCASSRTGRLEPQHFGDGTRLSIL.

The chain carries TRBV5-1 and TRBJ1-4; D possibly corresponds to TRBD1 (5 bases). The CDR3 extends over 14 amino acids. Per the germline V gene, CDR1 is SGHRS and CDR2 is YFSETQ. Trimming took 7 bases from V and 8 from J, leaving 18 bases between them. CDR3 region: CASHTGPGREKLFF. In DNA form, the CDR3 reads TGCGCCAGCCATACGGGACCTGGGAGGGAAAAACTGTTTTTT.

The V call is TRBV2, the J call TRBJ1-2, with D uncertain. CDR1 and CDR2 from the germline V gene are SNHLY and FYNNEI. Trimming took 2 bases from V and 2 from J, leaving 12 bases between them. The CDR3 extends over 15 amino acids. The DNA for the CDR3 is TGTGCCAGCAGTGAACAGGCGCAGGAAAACTATGGCTACACCTTC. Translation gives CASSEQAQENYGYTF. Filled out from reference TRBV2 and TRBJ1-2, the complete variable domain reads EPEVTQTPSHQVTQMGQEVILRCVPISNHLYFYWYRQILGQKVEFLVSFYNNEISEKSEIFDDQFSVERPDGSNFTLKIRSTKLEDSAMYFCASSEQAQENYGYTFGSGTRLTVV.